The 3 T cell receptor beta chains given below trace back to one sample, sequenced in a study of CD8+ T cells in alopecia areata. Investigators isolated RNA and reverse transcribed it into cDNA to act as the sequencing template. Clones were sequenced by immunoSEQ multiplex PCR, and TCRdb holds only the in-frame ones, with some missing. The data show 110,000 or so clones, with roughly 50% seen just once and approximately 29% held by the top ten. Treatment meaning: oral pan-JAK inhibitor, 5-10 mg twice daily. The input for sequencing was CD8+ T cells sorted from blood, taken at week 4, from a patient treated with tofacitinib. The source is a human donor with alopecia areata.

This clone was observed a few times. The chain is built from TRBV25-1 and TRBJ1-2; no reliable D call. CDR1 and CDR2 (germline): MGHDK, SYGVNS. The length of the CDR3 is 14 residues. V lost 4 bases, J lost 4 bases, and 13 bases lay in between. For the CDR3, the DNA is TGTGCCAGCAGTGGGGTGTGGCTCGGCTATGGCTACACCTTC. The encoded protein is CASSGVWLGYGYTF.

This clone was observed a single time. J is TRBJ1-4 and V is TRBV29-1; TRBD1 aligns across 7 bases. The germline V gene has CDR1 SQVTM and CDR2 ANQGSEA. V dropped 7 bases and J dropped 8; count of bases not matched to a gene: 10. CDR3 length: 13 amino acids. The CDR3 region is CSAERQGYEKLFF. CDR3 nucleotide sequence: TGCAGCGCCGAGAGACAGGGTTACGAAAAACTGTTTTTT. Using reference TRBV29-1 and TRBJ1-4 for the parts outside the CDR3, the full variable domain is SAVISQKPSRDICQRGTSLTIQCQVDSQVTMMFWYRQQPGQSLTLIATANQGSEATYESGFVIDKFPISRPNLTFSTLTVSNMSPEDSSIYLCSAERQGYEKLFFGSGTQLSVL.

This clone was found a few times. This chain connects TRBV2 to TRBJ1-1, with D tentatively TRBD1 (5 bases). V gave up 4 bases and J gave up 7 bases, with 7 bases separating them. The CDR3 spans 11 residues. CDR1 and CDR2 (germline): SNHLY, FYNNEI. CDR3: CASSAGIEAFF. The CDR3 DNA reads TGTGCCAGCAGTGCAGGGATTGAAGCTTTCTTT.